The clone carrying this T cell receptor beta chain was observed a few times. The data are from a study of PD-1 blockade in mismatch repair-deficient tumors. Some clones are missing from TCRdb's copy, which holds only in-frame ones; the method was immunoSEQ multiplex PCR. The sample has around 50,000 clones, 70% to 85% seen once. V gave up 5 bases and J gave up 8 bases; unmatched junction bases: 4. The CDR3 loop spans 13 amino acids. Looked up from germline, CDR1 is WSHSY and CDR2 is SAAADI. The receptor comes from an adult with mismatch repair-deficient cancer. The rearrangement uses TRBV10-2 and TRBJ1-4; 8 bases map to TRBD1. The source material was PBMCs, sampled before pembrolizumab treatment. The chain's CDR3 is CASSPWTGEKLFF. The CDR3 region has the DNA TGCGCCAGCAGTCCCTGGACAGGGGAAAAACTGTTTTTT.